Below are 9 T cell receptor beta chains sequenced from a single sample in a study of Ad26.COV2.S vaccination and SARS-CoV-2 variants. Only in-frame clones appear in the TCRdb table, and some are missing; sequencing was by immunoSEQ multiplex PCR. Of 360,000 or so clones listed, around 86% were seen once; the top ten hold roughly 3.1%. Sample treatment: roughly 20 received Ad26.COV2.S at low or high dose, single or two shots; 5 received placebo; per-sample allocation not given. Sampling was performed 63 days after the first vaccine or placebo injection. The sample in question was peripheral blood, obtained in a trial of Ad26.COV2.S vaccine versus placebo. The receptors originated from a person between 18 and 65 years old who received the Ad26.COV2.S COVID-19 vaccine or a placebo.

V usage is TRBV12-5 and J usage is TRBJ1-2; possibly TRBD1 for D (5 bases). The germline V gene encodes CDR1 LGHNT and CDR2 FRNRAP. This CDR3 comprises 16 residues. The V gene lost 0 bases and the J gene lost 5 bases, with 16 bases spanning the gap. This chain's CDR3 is CASGLVVRQGAYGYTF. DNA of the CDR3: TGTGCTAGTGGTTTGGTAGTCAGGCAGGGTGCGTATGGCTACACCTTC.

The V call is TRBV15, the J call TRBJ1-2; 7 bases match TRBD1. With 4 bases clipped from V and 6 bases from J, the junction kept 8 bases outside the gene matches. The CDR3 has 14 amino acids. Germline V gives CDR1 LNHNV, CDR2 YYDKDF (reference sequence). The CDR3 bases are TGTGCCACCAGCAACGGCAGGGGGAGAGATGGCTACACCTTC. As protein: CATSNGRGRDGYTF.

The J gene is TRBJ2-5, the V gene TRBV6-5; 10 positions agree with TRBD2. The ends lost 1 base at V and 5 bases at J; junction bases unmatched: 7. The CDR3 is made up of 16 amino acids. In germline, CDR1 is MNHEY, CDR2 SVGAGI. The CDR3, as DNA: TGTGCCAGCAGTTACTTGGAGCGGGGGGGCCTTGAGACCCAGTACTTC. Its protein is CASSYLERGGLETQYF.

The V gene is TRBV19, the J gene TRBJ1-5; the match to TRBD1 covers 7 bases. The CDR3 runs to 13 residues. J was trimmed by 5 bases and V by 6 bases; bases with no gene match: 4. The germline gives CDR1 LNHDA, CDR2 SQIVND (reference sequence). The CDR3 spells CASSRGIDQPQHF. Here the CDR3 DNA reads TGTGCCAGTAGCAGGGGGATTGATCAGCCCCAGCATTTT.

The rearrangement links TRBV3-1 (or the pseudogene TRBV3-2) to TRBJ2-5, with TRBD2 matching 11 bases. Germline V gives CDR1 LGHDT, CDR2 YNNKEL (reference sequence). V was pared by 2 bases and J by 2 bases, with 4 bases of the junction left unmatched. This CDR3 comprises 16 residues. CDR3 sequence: CASSQQGLAVQETQYF. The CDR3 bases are TGTGCCAGCAGCCAACAGGGACTAGCGGTACAAGAGACCCAGTACTTC.

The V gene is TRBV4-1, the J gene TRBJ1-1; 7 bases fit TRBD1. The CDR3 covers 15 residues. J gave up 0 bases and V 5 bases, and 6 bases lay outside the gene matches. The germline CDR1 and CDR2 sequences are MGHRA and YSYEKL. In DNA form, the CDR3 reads TGCGCCAGCAGCACCCGGGACAGCGTGAACACTGAAGCTTTCTTT. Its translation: CASSTRDSVNTEAFF.

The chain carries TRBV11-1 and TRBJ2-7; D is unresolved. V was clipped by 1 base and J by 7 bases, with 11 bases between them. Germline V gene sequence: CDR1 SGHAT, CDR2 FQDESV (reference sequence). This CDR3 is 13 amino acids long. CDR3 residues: CASSLEQLREQYF. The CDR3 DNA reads TGTGCCAGCAGCTTAGAACAGCTAAGGGAGCAGTACTTC. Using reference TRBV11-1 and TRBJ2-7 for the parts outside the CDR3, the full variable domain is EAEVAQSPRYKITEKSQAVAFWCDPISGHATLYWYRQILGQGPELLVQFQDESVVDDSQLPKDRFSAERLKGVDSTLKIQPAELGDSAMYLCASSLEQLREQYFGPGTRLTVT.

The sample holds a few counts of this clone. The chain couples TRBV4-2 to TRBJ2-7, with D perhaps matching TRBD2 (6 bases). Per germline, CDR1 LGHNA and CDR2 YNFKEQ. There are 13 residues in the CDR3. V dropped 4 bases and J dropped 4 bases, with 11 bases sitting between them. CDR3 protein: CASSPEEGYEQYF. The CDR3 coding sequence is TGTGCCAGCAGCCCCGAGGAGGGTTACGAGCAGTACTTC.

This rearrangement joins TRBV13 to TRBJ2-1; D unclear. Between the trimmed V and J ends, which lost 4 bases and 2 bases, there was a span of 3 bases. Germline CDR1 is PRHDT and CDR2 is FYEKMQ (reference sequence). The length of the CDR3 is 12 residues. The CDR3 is CASSSAYNEQFF. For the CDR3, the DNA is TGTGCCAGCAGCTCGGCCTACAATGAGCAGTTCTTC.